Below are 27 T cell receptor beta chains sequenced from a single sample in a study of CD8+CD57+ T cells in acquired aplastic anemia. According to the study, genomic DNA was the template for TCR beta VDJ and CDR3 profiling. Each CDR3 protein is one row after TCRdb ran MiXCR on the reads. The sample gives around 170,000 distinct CDR3 sequences, 50% to 75% of which show up once; less than 55% is in the top ten. Source material: sorted CD4+, CD8+, or CD8+CD57+ T cells (not recorded which) from PBMCs. These receptor sequences come from a human donor in good health.

This rearrangement joins TRBV25-1 to TRBJ2-3; 8 bases are shared with TRBD2. The V gene end was trimmed by 7 bases and the J gene end by 4 bases; junction bases not matched to a gene: 4. Germline-derived CDR1 and CDR2 are MGHDK and SYGVNS. This CDR3 is 13 amino acids long. DNA for the CDR3: TGTGCCAGCATTGAGCGGGGGTCAGATACGCAGTATTTT. This gives the protein CASIERGSDTQYF.

V and J are TRBV20-1 and TRBJ2-3; 12 bases fit TRBD2. V was clipped by 3 bases and J by 2 bases; unmatched bases: 9. Per germline, CDR1 DFQATT and CDR2 SNEGSKA (reference sequence). The CDR3 length is 17 residues. CDR3 coding DNA: TGCAGTGCTAGGAATCGCGGACTAGCGGGGACCACAGATACGCAGTATTTT. Encoded protein: CSARNRGLAGTTDTQYF.

This clonotype was counted a few times. The gene calls are TRBV20-1 and TRBJ1-1; 7 bases line up with TRBD1. Germline V gives CDR1 DFQATT, CDR2 SNEGSKA (reference sequence). The CDR3 is 11 residues long. V was pared by 4 bases and J by 7 bases, with 3 bases of the junction left unmatched. The CDR3: CSANRDSEAFF. In nucleotides, the CDR3 is TGCAGTGCTAACCGGGACAGTGAAGCTTTCTTT.

The chain joins TRBV7-8 to TRBJ2-5; TRBD1 might be the D (6 bases). Germline CDR1 SGHVS, CDR2 FQNEAQ. CDR3 length equals 14 residues. With 0 bases removed from V and 6 bases from J, the gap between germline ends came to 11 bases. The CDR3 loop reads CASSLAQGIKTQYF. The CDR3 coding sequence is TGTGCCAGCAGCTTAGCGCAGGGGATAAAGACCCAGTACTTC.

The CDR3 is CASRSTGEPYGYTF. CDR3 sequence (DNA): TGTGCCAGCCGATCGACAGGGGAGCCCTATGGCTACACCTTC. The chain joins TRBV19 to TRBJ1-2; 8 positions match TRBD1. The V gene's germline CDR1 is LNHDA and CDR2 SQIVND (reference sequence). The V segment lost 9 bases and the J segment 4 bases; nucleotides outside the gene matches: 10. The CDR3 length is 14 residues.

The CDR3 is CASSLGVANTDTQYF. The CDR3 DNA is TGTGCCAGCAGCTTAGGCGTAGCCAACACAGATACGCAGTATTTT. J is TRBJ2-3 and V is TRBV5-5, with unresolved D. The V and J ends lost 2 bases and 2 bases respectively, with 12 bases between them. Per the germline V gene, CDR1 is SGHKS and CDR2 is YYEKEE (reference sequence). This CDR3 has 15 amino acids.

In regard to this clonotype: The junction shows a germline mismatch at one end, possibly a read error. This chain links TRBV7-9 with TRBJ1-6; D gene unclear. CDR1 is SEHNR, CDR2 FQNEAQ, per germline (reference sequence). The CDR3 covers 12 residues. The CDR3 DNA sequence: TGTACCAGCAGCACAAATAATTCACCCCTCCACTTT. Translating it yields CTSSTNNSPLHF.

This clonotype was observed many times. The chain has TRBV5-1 and TRBJ2-7; D possibly corresponds to TRBD1 (6 bases). Trimming cost V 2 bases and J 6 bases, with 9 bases left between them. The CDR3 has 12 residues. Germline V lookup: CDR1 SGHRS, CDR2 YFSETQ. The CDR3 here is CASSFQGTEQYF. Written as DNA, the CDR3 is TGCGCCAGCAGCTTCCAGGGGACCGAGCAGTACTTC.

This chain joins TRBV28 and TRBJ2-3; D gene ambiguous. V was trimmed by 8 bases and J by 0 bases, leaving 12 bases between them. CDR1 and CDR2 (germline): MDHEN, SYDVKM. There are 14 residues in the CDR3. CDR3 loop: CASLRSWSTDTQYF. As DNA, the CDR3 is TGTGCCAGCCTTCGGAGTTGGAGCACAGATACGCAGTATTTT.

The rearrangement joins TRBV9 to TRBJ2-7; perhaps TRBD2 as D (5 bases). The CDR3 has 16 residues. Germline assignment: CDR1 SGDLS and CDR2 YYNGEE. With 0 bases removed from V and 5 bases from J, the gap between germline ends came to 18 bases. For the CDR3, the DNA is TGTGCCAGCAGCGTAGATGCAGGACTGGGTAGGAACGAGCAGTACTTC. Amino acid sequence: CASSVDAGLGRNEQYF.

This clonotype showed up many times. The rearrangement links TRBV9 to TRBJ2-5; unclear D gene. V was clipped by 2 bases and J by 3 bases, with 11 bases between them. This CDR3 spans 14 amino acids. Germline assignment: CDR1 SGDLS and CDR2 YYNGEE. The CDR3 sequence is CASSVTDGKETQYF. The DNA of the CDR3 is TGTGCCAGCAGCGTGACGGACGGAAAAGAGACCCAGTACTTC.

The J gene is TRBJ1-2, the V gene TRBV10-3; maybe TRBD1 (6 bases). Trimming stripped 8 bases from V and 4 bases from J, with 11 bases between. The length of the CDR3 is 12 residues. Per germline, CDR1 ENHRY and CDR2 SYGVKD. CDR3 DNA sequence: TGTGCCATCTTCCAGGGGTTCTATGGCTACACCTTC. It is translated as CAIFQGFYGYTF.

This chain connects TRBV20-1 to TRBJ2-7; the match to TRBD1 covers 8 bases. The V and J ends lost 7 bases and 4 bases, in that order; junction bases with no gene match: 9. The CDR3 extends over 13 amino acids. CDR1 and CDR2 (germline): DFQATT, SNEGSKA (reference sequence). The chain's CDR3 is CSVAAQGGYEQYF. The CDR3 DNA reads TGCAGTGTAGCAGCACAGGGGGGATACGAGCAGTACTTC.

About this clonotype: No DNA is shown, since the ends of the CDR3 on it are uncertain; the CDR3 is the one TCRdb lists. CDR3 in amino acids: CASSSTGNREKLFFGSGTQYF. This chain joins TRBV5-6 and TRBJ2-5; the D call in the table, TRBD1, was not verified against the DNA. Germline V gives CDR1 SGHDT, CDR2 YYEEEE. The CDR3 totals 21 residues, both ends included.

Here the CDR3 DNA reads TGTGCCAGCAGACCGGGACATTCGAACACCGGGGAGCTGTTTTTT. As protein: CASRPGHSNTGELFF. The V call is TRBV2, the J call TRBJ2-2; the D gene is possibly TRBD1 (6 bases). This CDR3 is 15 amino acids long. With 6 bases removed from V and 0 bases from J, the gap between germline ends came to 11 bases. Germline CDR1 is SNHLY and CDR2 is FYNNEI.

V is TRBV2 and J is TRBJ1-1; D gene ambiguous. CDR1 SNHLY and CDR2 FYNNEI come from the germline V gene. V dropped 8 bases and J dropped 1 base, with 8 bases sitting between them. CDR3 length equals 12 residues. CDR3 loop: CASLTRNTEAFF. The DNA for the CDR3 is TGTGCCAGCCTGACGAGGAACACTGAAGCTTTCTTT.

The chain combines TRBV15 with TRBJ2-1; D gene ambiguous. Between the trimmed V and J ends, which lost 1 base and 0 bases, there was a span of 7 bases. The CDR3 totals 15 residues. Germline CDR1 LNHNV, CDR2 YYDKDF (reference sequence). CDR3 amino acids: CATSRAANSYNEQFF. The CDR3 DNA sequence: TGTGCCACCAGCAGAGCAGCTAACTCCTACAATGAGCAGTTCTTC.

The chain employs TRBV12-3 or TRBV12-4 and TRBJ1-5; D call uncertain. The V gene lost 6 bases and the J gene lost 2 bases, with 14 bases spanning the gap. CDR3 size: 15 residues. The CDR3 sequence is CASSPGNRGNQPQHF. CDR3 nucleotides: TGTGCCAGCAGCCCAGGAAATCGGGGCAATCAGCCCCAGCATTTT.

This clonotype was counted ten times or more. The gene calls are TRBV11-2 and TRBJ2-2; unclear D gene. The V end was cut by 5 bases, the J end by 4 bases, with 11 bases between. The CDR3 totals 14 residues. The germline V gene encodes CDR1 SGHAT and CDR2 FQNNGV. The CDR3 DNA reads as TGTGCCAGCAGCCCATGGCGGAGCACCGGGGAGCTGTTTTTT. Protein sequence: CASSPWRSTGELFF.

The chain uses TRBV19 and TRBJ2-7; 14 bases agree with TRBD2. V shed 5 bases, J shed 3 bases, and the junction held 3 bases outside the gene matches. Germline V gene data show CDR1 as LNHDA and CDR2 as SQIVND (reference sequence). The CDR3 totals 15 residues. CDR3 amino acids: CASSLGTSGGYEQYF. The CDR3 nucleotides read TGTGCCAGTAGTCTGGGGACTAGCGGGGGCTACGAGCAGTACTTC.

This rearrangement joins TRBV7-9 to TRBJ2-5; the D gene is possibly TRBD2 (6 bases). The germline V and J ends were trimmed by 5 bases and 0 bases, with 19 bases remaining between them. This CDR3 is 17 amino acids long. Germline CDR1 is SEHNR and CDR2 is FQNEAQ (reference sequence). The DNA for the CDR3 is TGTGCCAGCAGCCCGGACGGGGGTAGCGGTTACCAAGAGACCCAGTACTTC. Translated, it gives CASSPDGGSGYQETQYF.

Many counts were recorded for this clonotype. The chain employs TRBV9 and TRBJ2-7; 13 nucleotides align to TRBD2. Trimming took 3 bases from V and 6 from J; bases not matched to a gene: 15. Per the germline V gene, CDR1 is SGDLS and CDR2 is YYNGEE. This CDR3 has 18 residues. The CDR3 spells CASSADRGGLAGVFEQYF. For the CDR3, the DNA is TGTGCCAGCAGCGCCGACAGGGGCGGACTAGCGGGAGTGTTCGAGCAGTACTTC.

This clonotype was seen only a few times. CDR3 DNA: TGTGCCAGTCAACTAGCGGATACAGATACGCAGTATTTT. This gives the protein CASQLADTDTQYF. The chain employs TRBV2 and TRBJ2-3, with 8 bases matching TRBD2. The V gene's germline CDR1 is SNHLY and CDR2 FYNNEI. The CDR3 loop spans 13 amino acids. Germline trimming cut 9 bases from V and 3 bases from J; bases unmatched to any gene: 5.

V is TRBV4-2 and J is TRBJ1-2; tentatively, D is TRBD1 (5 bases). Germline V gene lookup returns CDR1 LGHNA and CDR2 YNFKEQ. CDR3 length: 12 amino acids. Trimming left V 4 bases short and J 6 bases short, with 9 bases between. The CDR3 coding sequence is TGTGCCAGCAGCCCGGTGGGGGATGGCTACACCTTC. As protein: CASSPVGDGYTF.

This clonotype was seen repeatedly, ten times or more. This sequence joins TRBV29-1 and TRBJ2-1, with TRBD2 matching 10 bases. The germline CDR1 and CDR2 sequences are SQVTM and ANQGSEA. Trimming cost V 7 bases and J 4 bases; bases outside gene matches: 4. There are 13 residues in the CDR3. The CDR3 is CSASGRGYNEQFF. The CDR3 nucleotides are TGCAGCGCGAGCGGGAGGGGGTACAATGAGCAGTTCTTC.

This clonotype was recorded a few times. The V and J genes are TRBV6-5 and TRBJ2-1; no clear D gene. Trimming left V 7 bases short and J 10 bases short, with 11 bases between. The CDR3 length is 11 residues. Germline V gives CDR1 MNHEY, CDR2 SVGAGI. The CDR3 coding sequence is TGTGCCAGCATCCTTGGAAGGGAGCAGTTCTTC. As protein: CASILGREQFF.

This clonotype was counted at least ten times. The CDR3 nucleotides read TGTGCCAGCAGCTGGAGGGAGGGCGTAGAAGAGACCCAGTACTTC. Residues: CASSWREGVEETQYF. The chain has TRBV7-9 and TRBJ2-5; 7 nucleotides agree with TRBD2. The CDR3 has 15 amino acids. Unmatched junction bases numbered 8, after V lost 4 bases and J lost 3 bases. CDR1 and CDR2 (germline): SEHNR, FQNEAQ (reference sequence).